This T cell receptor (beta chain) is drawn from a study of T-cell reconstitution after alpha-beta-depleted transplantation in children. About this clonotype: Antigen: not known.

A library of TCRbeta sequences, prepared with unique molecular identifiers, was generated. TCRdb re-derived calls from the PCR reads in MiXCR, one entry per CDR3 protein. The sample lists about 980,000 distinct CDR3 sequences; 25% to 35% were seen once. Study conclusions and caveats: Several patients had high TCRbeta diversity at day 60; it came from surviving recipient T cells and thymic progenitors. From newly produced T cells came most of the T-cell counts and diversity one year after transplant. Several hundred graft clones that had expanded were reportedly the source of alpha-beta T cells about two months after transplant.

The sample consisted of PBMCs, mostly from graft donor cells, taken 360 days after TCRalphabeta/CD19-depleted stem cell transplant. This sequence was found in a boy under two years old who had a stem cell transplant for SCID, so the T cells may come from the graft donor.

The CDR3 protein is CASSFVTGPTGELFF. CDR3 in DNA: TGTGCCAGCAGTTTTGTGACAGGTCCCACCGGGGAGCTGTTTTTT. The V gene is TRBV12-3 or TRBV12-4, the J gene TRBJ2-2; a weak D match, TRBD1 (6 bases). The CDR3 is made up of 15 amino acids. Trimming pared 3 bases from V and 4 bases from J, leaving 12 bases between.